Each of the 5 T cell receptor beta chains below was sequenced from the same sample in a study of T cells after yellow fever vaccination. TCRdb called the 5' RACE reads again in MiXCR, with one record for every CDR3 protein. Of some 320,000 distinct CDR3 sequences in the sample, around 11% were seen once. The sequences come from CD4+ T cells sorted from PBMCs, collected 45 days after the yellow fever booster vaccination. The receptor source for this set is a man aged 18-30 years who received the YFV17D yellow fever vaccine.

This chain joins TRBV20-1 and TRBJ2-5; weak D call: TRBD1 (6 bases). The CDR3 covers 11 residues. Germline values: CDR1 DFQATT, CDR2 SNEGSKA (reference sequence). The V end was cut by 5 bases, the J end by 5 bases, with 9 bases between. The CDR3 loop reads CSAYRGETQYF. The CDR3 DNA reads TGCAGTGCTTATAGGGGGGAGACCCAGTACTTC.

This clonotype was seen repeatedly, ten times or more. The CDR3 spells CASSRGTVKSYEQYF. DNA of the CDR3: TGTGCCAGCAGCCGCGGGACAGTTAAGTCGTACGAGCAGTACTTC. V and J are TRBV5-5 and TRBJ2-7, with TRBD1 as a possible D gene (7 bases). The germline gives CDR1 SGHKS, CDR2 YYEKEE (reference sequence). This CDR3 spans 15 amino acids. V lost 4 bases, J lost 4 bases, and 18 bases lay in between. Variable domain in full (rest from reference TRBV5-5 and TRBJ2-7): DAGVTQSPTHLIKTRGQQVTLRCSPISGHKSVSWYQQVLGQGPQFIFQYYEKEERGRGNFPDRFSARQFPNYSSELNVNALLLGDSALYLCASSRGTVKSYEQYFGPGTRLTVT.

There are many counts of this clonotype. The chain links TRBV12-3 or TRBV12-4 to TRBJ2-4, with 8 bases fitting TRBD2. The CDR3 extends over 15 amino acids. J was trimmed by 7 bases and V by 1 base; bases with no gene match: 6. The CDR3 region has the DNA TGTGCCAGCAGTTTAGAAGGGACTAGTAATAACATTCAGTACTTC. As protein: CASSLEGTSNNIQYF.

The rearrangement links TRBV20-1 to TRBJ2-7; TRBD2 aligns across 9 bases. The germline gives CDR1 DFQATT, CDR2 SNEGSKA (reference sequence). The CDR3 contains 15 residues. With 0 bases clipped from V and 2 bases from J, the junction kept 5 bases outside the gene matches. This CDR3 is CSARDYLAGTYEQYF. The DNA of the CDR3 is TGCAGTGCTAGAGATTACCTAGCGGGGACCTACGAGCAGTACTTC.

This clonotype appeared a few times. V gene TRBV3-1 combines with J gene TRBJ2-7, with 8 bases lining up with TRBD2. The V gene end was trimmed by 4 bases and the J gene end by 6 bases; junction bases not matched to a gene: 11. The germline V gene has CDR1 LGHDT and CDR2 YNNKEL (reference sequence). The length of the CDR3 is 15 residues. The CDR3 nucleotides read TGTGCCAGCAGCCCCTCCAGCGGGGGTGGCTTCGAGCAGTACTTC. It encodes CASSPSSGGGFEQYF.